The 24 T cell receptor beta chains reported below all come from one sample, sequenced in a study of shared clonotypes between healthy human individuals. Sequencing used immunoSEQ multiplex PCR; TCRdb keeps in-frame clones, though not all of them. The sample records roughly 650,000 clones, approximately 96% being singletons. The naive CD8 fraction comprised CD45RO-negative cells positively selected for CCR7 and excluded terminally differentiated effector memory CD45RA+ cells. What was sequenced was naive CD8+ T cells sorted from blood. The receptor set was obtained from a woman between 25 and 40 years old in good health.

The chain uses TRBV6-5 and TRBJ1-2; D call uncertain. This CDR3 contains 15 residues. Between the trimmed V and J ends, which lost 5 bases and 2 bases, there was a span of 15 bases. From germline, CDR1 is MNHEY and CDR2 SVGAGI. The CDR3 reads CASSKTSGSNYGYTF. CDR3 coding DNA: TGTGCCAGCAGTAAAACCAGCGGATCCAACTATGGCTACACCTTC.

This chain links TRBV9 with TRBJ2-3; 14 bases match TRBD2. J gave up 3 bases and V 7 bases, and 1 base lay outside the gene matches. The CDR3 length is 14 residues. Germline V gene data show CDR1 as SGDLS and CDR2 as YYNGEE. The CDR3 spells CASGLAGGTDTQYF. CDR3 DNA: TGTGCCAGCGGACTAGCGGGAGGTACAGATACGCAGTATTTT.

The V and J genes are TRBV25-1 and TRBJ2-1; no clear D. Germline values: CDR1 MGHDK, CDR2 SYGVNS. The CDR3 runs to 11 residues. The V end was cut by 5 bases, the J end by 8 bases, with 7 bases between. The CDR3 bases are TGTGCCAGCAGTTCTAGAGATGAGCAGTTCTTC. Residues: CASSSRDEQFF.

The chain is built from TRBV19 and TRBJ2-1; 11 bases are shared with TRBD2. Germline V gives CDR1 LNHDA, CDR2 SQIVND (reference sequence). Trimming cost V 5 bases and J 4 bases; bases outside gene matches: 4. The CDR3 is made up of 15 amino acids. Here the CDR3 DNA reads TGTGCCAGTAGTCTACGACTAGCGGGGTACAATGAGCAGTTCTTC. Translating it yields CASSLRLAGYNEQFF. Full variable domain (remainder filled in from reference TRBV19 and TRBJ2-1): DGGITQSPKYLFRKEGQNVTLSCEQNLNHDAMYWYRQDPGQGLRLIYYSQIVNDFQKGDIAEGYSVSREKKESFPLTVTSAQKNPTAFYLCASSLRLAGYNEQFFGPGTRLTVL.

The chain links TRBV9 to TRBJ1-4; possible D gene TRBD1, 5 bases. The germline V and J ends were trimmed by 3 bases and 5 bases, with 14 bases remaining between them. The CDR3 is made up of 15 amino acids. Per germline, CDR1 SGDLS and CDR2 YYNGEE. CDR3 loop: CASSETGRPNEKLFF. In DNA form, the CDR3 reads TGTGCCAGCAGCGAAACGGGACGCCCAAATGAAAAACTGTTTTTT.

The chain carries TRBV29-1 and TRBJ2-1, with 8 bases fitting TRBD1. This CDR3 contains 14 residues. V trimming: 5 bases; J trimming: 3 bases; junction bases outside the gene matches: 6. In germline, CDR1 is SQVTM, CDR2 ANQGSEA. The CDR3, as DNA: TGCAGCGTTTCGGGACAGGAACGCTACAATGAGCAGTTCTTC. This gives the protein CSVSGQERYNEQFF.

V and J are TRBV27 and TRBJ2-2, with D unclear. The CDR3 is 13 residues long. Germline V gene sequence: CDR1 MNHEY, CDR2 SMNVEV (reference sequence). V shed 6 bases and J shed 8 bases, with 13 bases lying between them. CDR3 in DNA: TGTGCCAGCAGCTCCCACAAGAGGGGGGAGCTGTTTTTT. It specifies CASSSHKRGELFF.

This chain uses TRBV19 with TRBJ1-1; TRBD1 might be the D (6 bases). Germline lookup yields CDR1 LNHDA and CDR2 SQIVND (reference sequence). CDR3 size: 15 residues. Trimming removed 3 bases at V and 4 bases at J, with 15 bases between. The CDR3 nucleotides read TGTGCCAGTAGTATTGGCGTATTGGGGGCCACTGAAGCTTTCTTT. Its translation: CASSIGVLGATEAFF.

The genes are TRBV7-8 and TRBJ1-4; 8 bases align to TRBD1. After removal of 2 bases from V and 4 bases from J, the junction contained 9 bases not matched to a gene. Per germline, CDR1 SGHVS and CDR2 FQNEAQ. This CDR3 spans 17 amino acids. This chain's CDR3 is CASSLKLGQAVNEKLFF. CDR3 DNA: TGTGCCAGCAGCTTAAAACTGGGACAGGCCGTTAATGAAAAACTGTTTTTT.

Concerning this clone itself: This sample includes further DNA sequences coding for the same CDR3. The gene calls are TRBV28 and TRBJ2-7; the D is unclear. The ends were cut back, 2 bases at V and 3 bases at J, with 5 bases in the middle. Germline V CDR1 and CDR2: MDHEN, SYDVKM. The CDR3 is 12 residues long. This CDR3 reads CASSLSSYEQYF. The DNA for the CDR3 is TGTGCCAGCAGTTTAAGCAGCTACGAGCAGTACTTC.

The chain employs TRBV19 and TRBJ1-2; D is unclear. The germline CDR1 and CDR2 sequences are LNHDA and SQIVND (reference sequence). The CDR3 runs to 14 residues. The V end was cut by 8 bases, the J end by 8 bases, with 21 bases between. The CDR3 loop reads CASGGHPMPSGYTF. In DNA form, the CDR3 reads TGTGCCAGTGGCGGGCACCCGATGCCGTCCGGCTACACCTTC.

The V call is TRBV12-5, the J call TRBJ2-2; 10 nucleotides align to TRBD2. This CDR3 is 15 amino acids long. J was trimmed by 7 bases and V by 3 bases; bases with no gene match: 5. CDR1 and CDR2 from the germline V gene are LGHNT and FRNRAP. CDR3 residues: CASGLSSGSDGELFF. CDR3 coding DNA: TGTGCTAGTGGTTTATCTAGCGGGAGTGACGGGGAGCTGTTTTTT. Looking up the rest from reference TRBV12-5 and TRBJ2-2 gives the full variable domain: DARVTQTPRHKVTEMGQEVTMRCQPILGHNTVFWYRQTMMQGLELLAYFRNRAPLDDSGMPKDRFSAEMPDATLATLKIQPSEPRDSAVYFCASGLSSGSDGELFFGEGSRLTVL.

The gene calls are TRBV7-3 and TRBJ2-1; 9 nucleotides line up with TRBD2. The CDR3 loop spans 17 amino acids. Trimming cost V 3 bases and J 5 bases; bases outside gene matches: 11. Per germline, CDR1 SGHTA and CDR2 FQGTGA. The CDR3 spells CASSFSHSGRLDNEQFF. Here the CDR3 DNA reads TGTGCCAGCAGCTTTTCCCATAGCGGGAGACTAGACAATGAGCAGTTCTTC.

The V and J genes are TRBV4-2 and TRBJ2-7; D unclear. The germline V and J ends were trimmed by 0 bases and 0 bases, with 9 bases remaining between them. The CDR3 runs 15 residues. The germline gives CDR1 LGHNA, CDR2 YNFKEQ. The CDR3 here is CASSQDSRSSYEQYF. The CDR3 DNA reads TGTGCCAGCAGCCAAGATAGTAGAAGCTCCTACGAGCAGTACTTC.

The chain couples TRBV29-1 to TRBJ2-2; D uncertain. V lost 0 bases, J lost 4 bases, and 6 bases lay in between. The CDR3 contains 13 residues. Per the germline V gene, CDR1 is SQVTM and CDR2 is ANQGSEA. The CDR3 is CSVEDLGTGELFF. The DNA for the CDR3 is TGCAGCGTTGAAGATCTGGGCACCGGGGAGCTGTTTTTT.

The CDR3 region has the DNA TGCGCCAGCAGTTTATTGGGACTCACCCTTAGGCCCCAGCATTTT. It translates to CASSLLGLTLRPQHF. The rearrangement links TRBV5-1 to TRBJ1-5, with D tentatively TRBD1 (5 bases). CDR1 and CDR2 (germline): SGHRS, YFSETQ. The length of the CDR3 is 15 residues. V was cut by 5 bases and J by 9 bases, with 21 bases left in between.

The CDR3 is CASSSTGEGKREVRETQYF. The CDR3 region has the DNA TGTGCCAGCAGCTCCACAGGGGAGGGAAAGCGGGAGGTTCGAGAGACCCAGTACTTC. The chain links TRBV7-8 to TRBJ2-5; 9 nucleotides match TRBD2. Per germline, CDR1 SGHVS and CDR2 FQNEAQ. V trimming: 4 bases; J trimming: 4 bases; junction bases outside the gene matches: 19. The CDR3 is 19 residues long.

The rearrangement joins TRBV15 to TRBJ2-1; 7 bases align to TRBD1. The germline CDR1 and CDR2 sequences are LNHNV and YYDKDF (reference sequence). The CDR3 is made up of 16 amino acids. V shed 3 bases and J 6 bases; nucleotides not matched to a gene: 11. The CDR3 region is CATSRLTGDGFNEQFF. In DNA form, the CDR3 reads TGTGCCACCAGCAGGCTTACAGGGGACGGTTTCAATGAGCAGTTCTTC. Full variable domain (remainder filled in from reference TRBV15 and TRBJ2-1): DAMVIQNPRYQVTQFGKPVTLSCSQTLNHNVMYWYQQKSSQAPKLLFHYYDKDFNNEADTPDNFQSRRPNTSFCFLDIRSPGLGDTAMYLCATSRLTGDGFNEQFFGPGTRLTVL.

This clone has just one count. This chain's CDR3 is CASSSMDRADYEQYF. In nucleotides, the CDR3 is TGTGCCAGCAGCTCCATGGACAGGGCGGACTACGAGCAGTACTTC. The chain couples TRBV5-4 to TRBJ2-7, with TRBD1 matching over 8 bases. CDR1 and CDR2 (germline): SGHNT, YYREEE (reference sequence). Losses at the gene ends were 3 bases for V and 3 bases for J; bases not matched to a gene: 8. The CDR3 loop spans 15 amino acids. The full variable domain, rest sourced from reference TRBV5-4 and TRBJ2-7, is ETGVTQSPTHLIKTRGQQVTLRCSSQSGHNTVSWYQQALGQGPQFIFQYYREEENGRGNFPPRFSGLQFPNYSSELNVNALELDDSALYLCASSSMDRADYEQYFGPGTRLTVT.

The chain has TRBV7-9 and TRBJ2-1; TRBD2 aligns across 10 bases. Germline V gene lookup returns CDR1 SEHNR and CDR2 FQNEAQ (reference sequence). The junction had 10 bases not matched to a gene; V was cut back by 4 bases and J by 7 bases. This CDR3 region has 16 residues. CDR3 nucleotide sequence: TGTGCCAGCAGCTCACCTCCGGGACTAGCGCCGAATGAGCAGTTCTTC. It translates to CASSSPPGLAPNEQFF.

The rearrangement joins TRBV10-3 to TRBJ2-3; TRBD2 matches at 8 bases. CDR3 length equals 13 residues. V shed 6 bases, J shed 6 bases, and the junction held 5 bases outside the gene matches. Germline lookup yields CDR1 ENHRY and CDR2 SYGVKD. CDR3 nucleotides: TGTGCCATCAGAGAGACTAGCGCCGATACGCAGTATTTT. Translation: CAIRETSADTQYF.

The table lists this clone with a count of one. CDR3 residues: CASSSNGLAGGLLYNEQFF. In DNA form, the CDR3 reads TGTGCCAGCAGTTCCAACGGACTAGCGGGAGGACTATTGTACAATGAGCAGTTCTTC. V is TRBV28 and J is TRBJ2-1; 14 bases match TRBD2. The CDR3 length is 19 residues. CDR1 and CDR2 from the germline V gene are MDHEN and SYDVKM. Germline trimming cut 4 bases from V and 4 bases from J; bases unmatched to any gene: 12. Filled out from reference TRBV28 and TRBJ2-1, the complete variable domain reads DVKVTQSSRYLVKRTGEKVFLECVQDMDHENMFWYRQDPGLGLRLIYFSYDVKMKEKGDIPEGYSVSREKKERFSLILESASTNQTSMYLCASSSNGLAGGLLYNEQFFGPGTRLTVL.

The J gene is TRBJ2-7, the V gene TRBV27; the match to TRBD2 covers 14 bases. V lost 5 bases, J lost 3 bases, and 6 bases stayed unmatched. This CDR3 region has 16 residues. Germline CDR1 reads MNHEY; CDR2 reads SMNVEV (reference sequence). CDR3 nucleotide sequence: TGTGCCAGCAGTCCCCGAGGACTAGCGGGAGGCTACGAGCAGTACTTC. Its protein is CASSPRGLAGGYEQYF.

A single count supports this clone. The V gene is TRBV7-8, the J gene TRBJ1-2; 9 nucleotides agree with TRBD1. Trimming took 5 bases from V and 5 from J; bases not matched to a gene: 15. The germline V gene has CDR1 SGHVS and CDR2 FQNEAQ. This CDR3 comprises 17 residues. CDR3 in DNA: TGTGCCAGCAGCCTTGCAAATCCCGGGACAGGGAAATATGGCTACACCTTC. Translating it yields CASSLANPGTGKYGYTF.